The T cell receptor beta chain described here comes from a study of CD8 T cells in Susac syndrome (dated by TCRdb to the late 2010s). Looking at the study overall: Among the Susac syndrome patients who were sequenced, clinically active disease was present in about six and clinical remission was observed in fewer than ten. Whether CD8+ T cell activation and differentiation in Susac syndrome was antigen driven was tested using repertoire sequencing. At blood withdrawal, Susac syndrome patients were therapy-naive, treated with corticosteroids (with IVIg additionally given to some), or treated with IVIg alone.

The CDR1 and CDR2 encoded by the germline V gene are MDHEN and SYDVKM. The CDR3 goes from the cysteine to the phenylalanine over 12 residues. Only the CDR3 DNA is retained, 36 bases long and in frame from the first base. V is clipped by 7 bases and J by 3 bases, and the sequence between their germline boundaries is 8 bases long. High-throughput TCR beta sequencing profiled peripheral blood CD8+ and CD4+ T cells from healthy donors, Susac syndrome patients and multiple sclerosis patients. Susac syndrome patients met recently defined diagnostic criteria for definite or probable disease. CD8+ TEMRA cells were enriched by FACS, while bulk CD8+ and CD4+ T cells were purified by magnetic negative isolation. Blood was drawn into EDTA tubes, processed within 24 hours, and PBMCs were isolated by density gradient centrifugation. PBMCs intended for TCR sequencing were cryopreserved in liquid nitrogen and were subsequently thawed in a 37 degrees C water bath. A purity of at least 90% was achieved for sorted or isolated CD4+, CD8+ and CD8+ TEMRA cells.

To note about this clonotype: The antigen this receptor binds is unknown. Base qualities were left out, and no much larger clone turns up one base away.

Results the study describes overall, beyond this receptor: The study acknowledged that relatively few individuals were included in the TCR sequencing and HLA analysis. In patients with Susac syndrome, the CD4+ T cell repertoire showed no detectable clonal expansion.

RNA was extracted using the RNeasy kit, and about 0.45 to 1 ug of the RNA was reverse transcribed with random hexamers. The immunoSEQ multiplex PCR assay, which covers 54 Vbeta and 13 Jbeta segments, was used to amplify TCR beta CDR3 regions. PCR amplification bias was corrected by using a synthetic template baseline for primer optimization and computational correction. The original methods were these. Only productive sequences were kept, with reads annotated to V, D and J genes according to IMGT and analyzed in immunoSEQ Analyzer. Clonality was computed as one minus Shannon entropy normalized by log2 of the number of productive unique sequences. Public and private clones were assessed among the 100 most prevalent clones of each patient and control. Susac-specific clones were defined as absent from healthy and MS cohorts, some 1,000 published viral clones and other ImmuneACCESS disease sequences. In TCRdb, the public reads were trimmed at Q25 with fastp and aligned with MiXCR, with productive beta chains retained. Here each entry gathers all rows of one CDR3 protein and keeps the most common genes and DNA. TCRdb's processing, not the authors' own work, is the source of the V and J calls. The sample data list approximately 160,000 distinct CDR3 sequences, and approximately 95% of these were observed just once. Jointly, the top ten make up less than 0.15% of the sample.

The receptor chain draws on TRBV28 and TRBJ2-3; the D gene assignment is ambiguous. The TCR originated in a human donor with Susac syndrome. Sequencing was carried out using CD4+ T cells from PBMCs. The sequenced DNA: TGTGCCAGCAACCTAGAGACAGATACGCAGTATTTT. This translates into CASNLETDTQYF. The full variable domain, completed from the reference TRBV28 and TRBJ2-3 proteins outside the CDR3, reads DVKVTQSSRYLVKRTGEKVFLECVQDMDHENMFWYRQDPGLGLRLIYFSYDVKMKEKGDIPEGYSVSREKKERFSLILESASTNQTSMYLCASNLETDTQYFGPGTRLTVL.